This TCR beta chain derives from a study of blood T cell repertoires in COVID-19. Per the germline V gene, CDR1 is SGHRS and CDR2 is YFSETQ. The V end lost 2 bases, the J end lost 0 bases, and 5 bases lay between the germline ends. This CDR3 is 14 amino acids long. Repertoires were generated with immunoSEQ multiplex PCR, while TCRdb's copy carries only in-frame clones and drops some. Here the sample spans about 100,000 clones, 88% being singletons. The origin of this receptor is a woman aged 55-70 years with acute or convalescent COVID-19. The chain recombines TRBV5-1 with TRBJ1-4; the D is unclear. The sequenced sample consisted of peripheral blood. CDR3: CASSLRSTNEKLFF. The DNA for the CDR3 is TGCGCCAGCAGCTTACGGTCAACTAATGAAAAACTGTTTTTT.